This paragraph reports one T cell receptor beta chain. There is no known antigen for this receptor. Base qualities are not recorded, but no much larger clone differs from it by a single base. In this study, focal radiation therapy paired with CTLA-4 blockade (ipilimumab) was tested in patients who had chemo-refractory metastatic non-small-cell lung cancer. Libraries were made using the immunoSEQ multiplex PCR assay. TCRdb stores this immuneACCESS table with in-frame sequences only. Part of the clones is absent; in the studies checked, under half of the shortfall reflects unresolved V genes, and no reason is known for the rest. The sample table lists under 20,000 clones, around 86% of them with a count of one. The ten largest account for less than 25% of the sample. The data originate from a study of radiotherapy plus CTLA-4 blockade in lung cancer (dated by TCRdb to the late 2010s). In the study overall: Objective responses were observed in about a sixth of enrolled patients, and disease control was achieved in approximately 32%. Findings and caveats that apply to the study as a whole: After treatment with radiotherapy and ipilimumab, TCR clones that originated in tumors expanded in peripheral blood. Increased serum interferon-beta after radiation, together with early dynamic changes in blood T cell clones, were reported to be the strongest predictors of response.

CDR1 and CDR2 (SGHAT, FQNNGV) derive from the germline V gene. Spanning cysteine to phenylalanine, the CDR3 consists of 15 amino acids. Only CDR3 DNA remains: 45 bases, in frame from the first base. V is pared back by 0 bases and J by 2 bases, with 11 bases lying between the germline termini. Here the chain combines TRBV11-2 and TRBJ2-7; tentative D gene TRBD1, with 6 bases matching. The receptor was isolated from a human donor with non-small cell lung cancer whose response to radiotherapy plus ipilimumab could not be evaluated. Sample: peripheral blood, taken from a patient treated with radiotherapy plus ipilimumab. DNA sequence: TGTGCCAGCAGCTTAGAGTTTGGACAGACCTACGAGCAGTACTTC. This translates into CASSLEFGQTYEQYF.